This record covers a single T cell receptor (beta chain). The data originate from a study of T cell responses to AZD1222 COVID-19 vaccine. This table comes from immunoSEQ multiplex PCR, and its TCRdb copy is limited to in-frame clones, with some not included. Of over 95,000 clones listed, about 92% are singletons. Germline CDR1 is KGHSH and CDR2 is LQKENI. The CDR3 sequence is 14 residues long. V lost 5 bases and J lost 5, with 13 bases in between. This clonotype originated in an adult in good health. The chain recombines TRBV18 with TRBJ2-1; D tentatively fits TRBD1 or TRBD2 (5 bases each). Material: peripheral blood, obtained on day 0 of AZD1222 vaccination. The CDR3 loop is CASSVGPSNNEQFF. In DNA form, the CDR3 reads TGTGCCAGCTCAGTGGGACCGAGCAACAATGAGCAGTTCTTC.